This T cell receptor beta chain stems from a study of brain T cells in children with intractable seizures. Findings and limits, study-wide: Pre-surgery blood may have been undersampled, hiding some clones. Viral specificity was inferred only from CDR3 similarity; HCMV serostatus was unknown.

As for time point: blood from clinic visit 5 months post-surgery; TSC patient then seizure free. Only cases whose brain tissue showed the highest T cell transcript signatures were sequenced. At least one anti-epileptic drug was given before surgery. A word on this clone: Antigen unknown.

Generated by immunoSEQ multiplex PCR, the TCRdb table keeps only in-frame clones and is missing some. The profile shows around 340,000 clones, 93% of them singletons. Per germline, CDR1 SNHLY and CDR2 FYNNEI. V dropped 6 bases and J dropped 5; count of bases not matched to a gene: 8. CDR3 length equals 15 residues. This sequence joins TRBV2 and TRBJ1-5, with 9 positions matching TRBD1. The material sequenced was peripheral blood, taken more than 4 months after surgery. The source is a boy younger than two with tuberous sclerosis and intractable seizures. The CDR3 is CASRWTGDNDQPQHF. The CDR3 coding sequence is TGTGCCAGCAGATGGACAGGGGACAATGATCAGCCCCAGCATTTT.